This T cell receptor (beta chain) was profiled in a study of PD-1 blockade in classical Hodgkin lymphoma. Study-wide results and limits: Reported findings placed baseline TCR diversity lower in newly diagnosed patients (compared with healthy donors).

The germline gives CDR1 LNHNV, CDR2 YYDKDF (reference sequence). This CDR3 has 14 residues. Between the trimmed V and J ends, which lost 5 bases and 8 bases, there was a span of 13 bases. A note on this clone: No antigen is known for it.

As to time point: cycle 4 day 1 (C4D1), after six to seven weeks of nivolumab. All patients relapsed after autologous stem cell transplantation, and brentuximab vedotin exposure varied. Magnetic negative selection, applied to thawed PBMCs, was used to isolate the CD8+ T cells. Clones were read by immunoSEQ multiplex PCR, and TCRdb kept only the in-frame ones, dropping some. The sample has approximately 14,000 clones, about nine tenths seen once. The sample consisted of CD8+ T cells from blood, taken before the fourth cycle of nivolumab. The TCR comes from a human donor with classical Hodgkin lymphoma. The chain recombines TRBV15 with TRBJ1-6; D perhaps matches TRBD1 (5 bases). In DNA form, the CDR3 reads TGTGCCACCAGCCCCCCAGGGATTTATTCACCCCTCCACTTT. Protein product: CATSPPGIYSPLHF.